This passage covers 30 T cell receptor beta chains from one sample sequenced in a study of blood T cell repertoires in COVID-19. Sequencing was performed with immunoSEQ multiplex PCR; in TCRdb, only in-frame clones are kept and a portion is missing. Among 200,000 to 300,000 clones listed, 90% were seen once. Sequencing was carried out using peripheral blood. The receptors shown here come from a middle-aged woman with acute or convalescent COVID-19.

The CDR3 coding sequence is TGTGCCAGCAAGGCGGAGTACAATGAGCAGTTCTTC. Translation gives CASKAEYNEQFF. The chain couples TRBV7-9 to TRBJ2-1; D is uncertain. The CDR3 consists of 12 residues. CDR1 and CDR2 (germline): SEHNR, FQNEAQ (reference sequence). Trimming shortened V by 7 bases and J by 4 bases, and 8 bases separated the two germline ends.

The chain employs TRBV18 and TRBJ1-6; 7 bases match TRBD1. The CDR3 covers 15 residues. CDR1 is KGHSH, CDR2 LQKENI, per germline. Unmatched junction bases numbered 3, after V lost 3 bases and J lost 4 bases. The chain's CDR3 is CASSPVGQYNSPLHF. CDR3 coding DNA: TGTGCCAGCTCACCGGTGGGACAGTATAATTCACCCCTCCACTTT. Full variable domain (rest looked up from reference TRBV18 and TRBJ1-6): NAGVMQNPRHLVRRRGQEARLRCSPMKGHSHVYWYRQLPEEGLKFMVYLQKENIIDESGMPKERFSAEFPKEGPSILRIQQVVRGDSAAYFCASSPVGQYNSPLHFGNGTRLTVT.

The chain links TRBV19 to TRBJ1-3; D ambiguous. Germline CDR1 LNHDA, CDR2 SQIVND (reference sequence). CDR3 length: 11 amino acids. Trimming pared 2 bases from V and 8 bases from J, leaving 4 bases between. CDR3 residues: CASSIRDTIYF. As DNA, the CDR3 is TGTGCCAGTAGTATACGAGACACCATATATTTT.

This clone is a singleton in its sample. J is TRBJ2-1 and V is TRBV2, with a weak D call TRBD2 (6 bases). CDR3 length: 15 residues. Trimming removed 6 bases from V and 4 bases from J, with 16 bases in between. Per germline, CDR1 SNHLY and CDR2 FYNNEI. CDR3 in amino acids: CASSPGGVGYNEQFF. In DNA, the CDR3 is TGTGCCAGCAGCCCCGGAGGGGTCGGTTACAATGAGCAGTTCTTC.

The chain couples TRBV3-1 (or the pseudogene TRBV3-2) to TRBJ2-6; 7 bases align to TRBD1. CDR3 length: 19 residues. Germline V gives CDR1 LGHDT, CDR2 YNNKEL (reference sequence). With 1 base clipped from V and 0 bases from J, the junction kept 9 bases outside the gene matches. The CDR3 loop is CASSQGRTGWASGANVLTF. The CDR3 DNA reads as TGTGCCAGCAGCCAAGGTAGGACAGGATGGGCCTCTGGGGCCAACGTCCTGACTTTC.

This clone was seen a single time. This CDR3 reads CASSPNTGANTEAFF. The CDR3 DNA sequence: TGTGCCAGCAGCCCCAACACAGGGGCGAACACTGAAGCTTTCTTT. J is TRBJ1-1 and V is TRBV11-3; the match to TRBD1 covers 7 bases. The CDR3 sequence is 15 residues long. Germline CDR1 reads SGHNT; CDR2 reads YENEEA. Trimming at V came to 5 bases and at J to 1 base, leaving 7 bases not matched to a gene.

DNA for the CDR3: TGTGCCAGCAGTCTTACGGGACAGGTTTATTATGCAACTAATGAAAAACTGTTTTTT. Translated: CASSLTGQVYYATNEKLFF. The V call is TRBV7-2, the J call TRBJ1-4; 8 bases line up with TRBD1. The CDR3 length is 19 residues. In germline, CDR1 is SGHTA, CDR2 FQGNSA. Germline trimming cut 6 bases from V and 0 bases from J; bases unmatched to any gene: 15. Combining the CDR3 with reference TRBV7-2 and TRBJ1-4 gives the whole variable domain GAGVSQSPSNKVTEKGKDVELRCDPISGHTALYWYRQSLGQGLEFLIYFQGNSAPDKSGLPSDRFSAERTGGSVSTLTIQRTQQEDSAVYLCASSLTGQVYYATNEKLFFGSGTQLSVL.

This clone was seen once. This chain uses TRBV5-1 with TRBJ2-7; 9 nucleotides match TRBD2. The CDR3 is 15 amino acids. Trimming took 0 bases from V and 8 from J; bases not matched to a gene: 9. In germline, CDR1 is SGHRS, CDR2 YFSETQ. The CDR3 nucleotides are TGCGCCAGCAGCTTGGCCGGGGTAGCGGGGGTCCAGCAGTACGTC. It encodes CASSLAGVAGVQQYV.

This chain uses TRBV10-1 with TRBJ1-1, with D possibly matching TRBD1 (5 bases). Germline V gene data show CDR1 as WNHNN and CDR2 as SYGVQD (reference sequence). Trimming removed 2 bases from V and 4 bases from J, with 11 bases in between. This CDR3 region has 14 residues. The CDR3 loop is CASSERGWGTEAFF. The CDR3 nucleotides read TGCGCCAGCAGTGAGAGGGGCTGGGGCACTGAAGCTTTCTTT.

This clone appeared once. This rearrangement joins TRBV5-1 to TRBJ2-5; 8 bases align to TRBD2. Trimming removed 4 bases from V and 5 bases from J; junction bases left unmatched: 10. The CDR3 is 15 residues long. Germline CDR1 is SGHRS and CDR2 is YFSETQ. The CDR3 is CASSLTGGAMETQYF. The CDR3 coding sequence is TGCGCCAGCAGCCTCACCGGGGGGGCCATGGAGACCCAGTACTTC. Full variable domain (missing parts from reference TRBV5-1 and TRBJ2-5): KAGVTQTPRYLIKTRGQQVTLSCSPISGHRSVSWYQQTPGQGLQFLFEYFSETQRNKGNFPGRFSGRQFSNSRSEMNVSTLELGDSALYLCASSLTGGAMETQYFGPGTRLLVL.

The CDR3 DNA follows: TGCGCCAGCAGCTTGCGCAGGGAGGACTATGGCTACACCTTC. It encodes CASSLRREDYGYTF. The rearrangement uses TRBV5-1 and TRBJ1-2; D may be TRBD1 (5 bases). V was pared by 1 base and J by 3 bases, with 10 bases between. The CDR3 sequence is 14 residues long. The V gene's germline CDR1 is SGHRS and CDR2 YFSETQ. The complete variable domain, with remaining parts taken from reference TRBV5-1 and TRBJ1-2, reads KAGVTQTPRYLIKTRGQQVTLSCSPISGHRSVSWYQQTPGQGLQFLFEYFSETQRNKGNFPGRFSGRQFSNSRSEMNVSTLELGDSALYLCASSLRREDYGYTFGSGTRLTVV.

Turning to this clone: Other DNA sequences in this sample translate to the same CDR3. The chain combines TRBV3-1 (or the pseudogene TRBV3-2) with TRBJ1-2, with D unclear. V gave up 0 bases and J gave up 4 bases, with 15 bases separating them. Looked up from germline, CDR1 is LGHDT and CDR2 is YNNKEL (reference sequence). This CDR3 is built from 16 residues. The CDR3 sequence is CASSQEGAGVSYGYTF. CDR3 bases: TGTGCCAGCAGCCAAGAGGGCGCGGGAGTCTCCTATGGCTACACCTTC.

This sequence joins TRBV11-2 and TRBJ1-6; tentative D call: TRBD1 (6 bases). Germline V CDR1 and CDR2: SGHAT, FQNNGV. Trimming removed 5 bases at V and 8 bases at J, with 13 bases between. The CDR3 is 14 amino acids. CDR3 protein: CASSPRDIDSPLHF. CDR3 DNA: TGTGCCAGCAGCCCCCGGGACATTGATTCACCCCTCCACTTT.

This chain connects TRBV19 to TRBJ1-2; the D is unclear. CDR3 length equals 15 residues. The V and J ends lost 3 bases and 3 bases respectively, with 14 bases between them. The germline gives CDR1 LNHDA, CDR2 SQIVND (reference sequence). This chain's CDR3 is CASSMAGNLYYGYTF. In DNA, the CDR3 is TGTGCCAGTAGTATGGCAGGAAATTTGTACTATGGCTACACCTTC.

The V and J genes are TRBV19 and TRBJ2-6, with TRBD1 identical over 9 bases. Trimming took 5 bases from V and 4 from J; bases not matched to a gene: 3. The germline V gene has CDR1 LNHDA and CDR2 SQIVND (reference sequence). CDR3 length: 15 amino acids. CDR3 sequence (DNA): TGTGCCAGTAGTGTCACAGGGGGCGGGGCCAACGTCCTGACTTTC. This translates into CASSVTGGGANVLTF. Using reference TRBV19 and TRBJ2-6 for the parts outside the CDR3, the full variable domain is DGGITQSPKYLFRKEGQNVTLSCEQNLNHDAMYWYRQDPGQGLRLIYYSQIVNDFQKGDIAEGYSVSREKKESFPLTVTSAQKNPTAFYLCASSVTGGGANVLTFGAGSRLTVL.

J is TRBJ2-3 and V is TRBV5-1; 10 nucleotides line up with TRBD2. The CDR3 runs to 15 residues. V lost 7 bases to trimming and J lost 2 bases; unmatched junction nucleotides: 7. Per the germline V gene, CDR1 is SGHRS and CDR2 is YFSETQ. CDR3 sequence reads: CASHTSGALTDTQYF. Here the CDR3 DNA reads TGCGCCAGCCATACTAGCGGGGCCCTCACAGATACGCAGTATTTT.

J is TRBJ1-1 and V is TRBV5-1; 7 nucleotides align to TRBD1. V gave up 5 bases and J gave up 2 bases; unmatched junction bases: 6. The CDR3 sequence is 14 residues long. CDR1 is SGHRS, CDR2 YFSETQ, per germline. CDR3 nucleotide sequence: TGCGCCAGCAGTGGGGGACAGATCAACACTGAAGCTTTCTTT. Protein sequence: CASSGGQINTEAFF.

The CDR3 region has the DNA TGTGCCAGCAGCGCTCCGGGACAGAATGAAAAACTGTTTTTT. Its protein product is CASSAPGQNEKLFF. The V gene is TRBV2, the J gene TRBJ1-4; TRBD1 matches 7 bases. CDR1 and CDR2 from the germline V gene are SNHLY and FYNNEI. The trim removed 6 bases at V and 5 bases at J, leaving 6 bases unmatched. The CDR3 runs to 14 residues.

The chain uses TRBV10-2 and TRBJ1-1; no firm D call. Trimming shortened V by 10 bases and J by 4 bases, and 16 bases separated the two germline ends. The germline gives CDR1 WSHSY, CDR2 SAAADI. The CDR3 is 13 amino acids. CDR3 amino acids: CAIHVDSGTEAFF. The DNA for the CDR3 is TGCGCCATCCACGTAGATTCGGGCACTGAAGCTTTCTTT.

There are a few counts of this clone. The chain recombines TRBV5-1 with TRBJ1-4, with D perhaps matching TRBD1 (5 bases). Germline CDR1 and CDR2: SGHRS and YFSETQ. The V gene lost 7 bases and the J gene lost 8 bases, with 18 bases spanning the gap. The CDR3 covers 14 residues. The CDR3 spells CASGVGVRGEKLFF. The DNA of the CDR3 is TGCGCCAGCGGCGTGGGGGTACGAGGCGAAAAACTGTTTTTT.

This sequence joins TRBV6-5 and TRBJ1-1; D possibly corresponds to TRBD1 (5 bases). The CDR3 length is 13 residues. Germline V gene lookup returns CDR1 MNHEY and CDR2 SVGAGI. Trimming cost V 2 bases and J 5 bases, with 9 bases left between them. The CDR3 is CASSYQGGTEAFF. The DNA of the CDR3 is TGTGCCAGCAGTTACCAGGGCGGTACTGAAGCTTTCTTT.

This clone has only a few counts. The rearrangement uses TRBV7-9 and TRBJ1-2; tentative D call: TRBD1 (5 bases). This CDR3 is built from 15 residues. From germline, CDR1 is SEHNR and CDR2 FQNEAQ (reference sequence). V was clipped by 1 base and J by 8 bases, with 17 bases between them. DNA for the CDR3: TGTGCCAGCAGCTTAGACCGCAGGGAGGTGGGAGGCTACACCTTC. Translating gives CASSLDRREVGGYTF.

The V call is TRBV7-9, the J call TRBJ2-1; 14 nucleotides agree with TRBD2. After removal of 3 bases from V and 0 bases from J, the junction contained 7 bases not matched to a gene. Germline CDR1 SEHNR, CDR2 FQNEAQ (reference sequence). This CDR3 region has 19 residues. CDR3 region: CASSFPRTSGGSSYNEQFF. The CDR3 DNA follows: TGTGCCAGCAGCTTTCCGCGGACTAGCGGGGGGTCCTCCTACAATGAGCAGTTCTTC.

This chain links TRBV9 with TRBJ1-2; D gene uncertain. The CDR3 has 12 residues. In germline, CDR1 is SGDLS, CDR2 YYNGEE. V lost 0 bases, J lost 4 bases, and 4 bases lay in between. The CDR3 region has the DNA TGTGCCAGCAGCGTAGTCAGCTATGGCTACACCTTC. Encoded protein: CASSVVSYGYTF.

This clone was detected once. The rearrangement uses TRBV5-6 and TRBJ1-1, with 9 bases fitting TRBD1. This CDR3 spans 15 amino acids. Germline CDR1 SGHDT, CDR2 YYEEEE. V lost 3 bases, J lost 5 bases, and 8 bases stayed unmatched. The CDR3 here is CASSSYRGPRTEAFF. The CDR3 DNA reads TGTGCCAGCAGCTCCTACAGGGGGCCAAGAACTGAAGCTTTCTTT. Full variable domain (missing parts from reference TRBV5-6 and TRBJ1-1): DAGVTQSPTHLIKTRGQQVTLRCSPKSGHDTVSWYQQALGQGPQFIFQYYEEEERQRGNFPDRFSGHQFPNYSSELNVNALLLGDSALYLCASSSYRGPRTEAFFGQGTRLTVV.

This clone came up once. The chain combines TRBV7-2 with TRBJ1-2; D not resolved. Germline CDR1 and CDR2: SGHTA and FQGNSA. Trimming cost V 1 base and J 4 bases, with 13 bases left between them. CDR3 size: 15 residues. CDR3 region: CASSLEAGYSYGYTF. The DNA for the CDR3 is TGTGCCAGCAGCTTAGAAGCGGGGTATAGCTATGGCTACACCTTC.

This chain connects TRBV6-5 to TRBJ2-5; 7 nucleotides agree with TRBD2. This CDR3 region has 14 residues. Germline CDR1 MNHEY, CDR2 SVGAGI. The trim removed 11 bases at V and 5 bases at J, leaving 14 bases unmatched. CDR3 sequence (DNA): TGTGCCGGGTCCTCAGCGGGGTCGGGGGAGACCCAGTACTTC. Translated, it gives CAGSSAGSGETQYF.

This chain connects TRBV5-1 to TRBJ2-3; maybe TRBD2 (5 bases). This CDR3 is built from 15 residues. V lost 4 bases to trimming and J lost 1 base, with 13 bases between them. CDR1 is SGHRS and CDR2 is YFSETQ in the germline V gene. CDR3 nucleotide sequence: TGCGCCAGCAGCCCGGGCCCCGGGGGCACAGATACGCAGTATTTT. Translation gives CASSPGPGGTDTQYF.

This clone appeared a single time. CDR3 sequence reads: CSVTTPGHRNEKLFF. The CDR3 nucleotides read TGCAGCGTGACTACTCCGGGACACCGTAATGAAAAACTGTTTTTT. The V and J genes are TRBV29-1 and TRBJ1-4; D perhaps matches TRBD1 (6 bases). The germline CDR1 and CDR2 sequences are SQVTM and ANQGSEA. V was pared by 6 bases and J by 4 bases, with 18 bases between. This CDR3 spans 15 amino acids.

The V and J genes are TRBV24-1 and TRBJ2-1; TRBD2 agrees at 7 bases. Germline V gene sequence: CDR1 KGHDR, CDR2 SFDVKD. With 4 bases clipped from V and 6 bases from J, the junction kept 8 bases outside the gene matches. The CDR3 extends over 15 amino acids. The CDR3 spells CATSEVGGGRNEQFF. DNA for the CDR3: TGTGCCACCAGTGAGGTTGGCGGGGGACGCAATGAGCAGTTCTTC.